One sample yielded the 19 T cell receptor beta chains listed below, sequenced in a study of cytomegalovirus exposure and HLA in healthy donors. The PCR had 60 Vbeta and 13 Jbeta primers. Profiled with immunoSEQ multiplex PCR; TCRdb holds only in-frame clones, not every one. The data show about 130,000 clones, approximately 80% seen once. The sequenced material came from PBMCs. These receptors came from a male donor in good health and CMV-seropositive.

This chain joins TRBV2 and TRBJ2-1; 12 bases match TRBD2. The CDR3 is made up of 15 amino acids. With V trimmed by 4 bases and J by 9 bases, 7 bases remained unmatched. The germline gives CDR1 SNHLY, CDR2 FYNNEI. CDR3 amino acids: CASSGLAGVIAEQFF. The DNA of the CDR3 is TGTGCCAGCAGTGGACTAGCGGGAGTTATAGCTGAGCAGTTCTTC.

The V call is TRBV27, the J call TRBJ1-5, with 9 bases matching TRBD1. The germline gives CDR1 MNHEY, CDR2 SMNVEV (reference sequence). This CDR3 is built from 14 residues. The V segment lost 6 bases and the J segment 4 bases; nucleotides outside the gene matches: 4. The chain's CDR3 is CASSRTGENQPQHF. The DNA of the CDR3 is TGTGCCAGCAGCCGGACAGGGGAAAATCAGCCCCAGCATTTT.

The V gene is TRBV5-1, the J gene TRBJ1-5; D not certain. This CDR3 is 14 amino acids long. The ends were cut back, 4 bases at V and 1 base at J, with 9 bases in the middle. Per the germline V gene, CDR1 is SGHRS and CDR2 is YFSETQ. The CDR3 nucleotides read TGCGCCAGCAGCAAAGACACAAGCAATCAGCCCCAGCATTTT. Its translation: CASSKDTSNQPQHF. The full variable domain, completed using reference TRBV5-1 and TRBJ1-5, is KAGVTQTPRYLIKTRGQQVTLSCSPISGHRSVSWYQQTPGQGLQFLFEYFSETQRNKGNFPGRFSGRQFSNSRSEMNVSTLELGDSALYLCASSKDTSNQPQHFGDGTRLSIL.

The V gene is TRBV2, the J gene TRBJ2-7; TRBD2 might be the D (6 bases). The germline gives CDR1 SNHLY, CDR2 FYNNEI. The CDR3 covers 16 residues. V was clipped by 4 bases and J by 5 bases, with 21 bases between them. The CDR3 nucleotides are TGTGCCAGCAGTGGGAGGACCGGGTCCTGGGGGGACGAGCAGTACTTC. It yields the protein CASSGRTGSWGDEQYF.

This chain connects TRBV15 to TRBJ2-7; 8 nucleotides agree with TRBD1. Germline V gives CDR1 LNHNV, CDR2 YYDKDF (reference sequence). Unmatched junction bases numbered 3, after V lost 1 base and J lost 1 base. The CDR3 runs 15 residues. CDR3 loop: CATSRGGQGSYEQYF. CDR3 in DNA: TGTGCCACCAGCAGAGGTGGACAGGGATCCTACGAGCAGTACTTC.

The chain combines TRBV14 with TRBJ2-2; the D gene is possibly TRBD1 (6 bases). The CDR3 length is 17 residues. The V end was cut by 4 bases, the J end by 2 bases, with 17 bases between. CDR1 SGHDN and CDR2 FVKESK come from the germline V gene. CDR3 loop: CASSPLLGTYNTGELFF. CDR3 DNA: TGTGCCAGCAGCCCGCTTCTCGGGACATATAACACCGGGGAGCTGTTTTTT.

DNA of the CDR3: TGTGCCAGCAGTGATCACAGGCGGAGCAATCAGCCCCAGCATTTT. It encodes CASSDHRRSNQPQHF. The chain has TRBV6-1 and TRBJ1-5; tentatively, D is TRBD1 (5 bases). CDR1 is MNHNS and CDR2 is SASEGT in the germline V gene. CDR3 length: 15 residues. V dropped 3 bases and J dropped 1 base, with 10 bases sitting between them.

This rearrangement joins TRBV28 to TRBJ2-1; TRBD1 aligns across 8 bases. The V segment lost 5 bases and the J segment 5 bases; nucleotides outside the gene matches: 8. This CDR3 is 15 amino acids long. Germline values: CDR1 MDHEN, CDR2 SYDVKM. The CDR3 spells CASSGRGTGHNEQFF. DNA of the CDR3: TGTGCCAGCAGTGGGCGCGGGACAGGACACAATGAGCAGTTCTTC.

The chain is built from TRBV15 and TRBJ2-3; TRBD2 aligns across 16 bases. Per the germline V gene, CDR1 is LNHNV and CDR2 is YYDKDF (reference sequence). This CDR3 has 19 amino acids. Unmatched junction bases numbered 8, after V lost 4 bases and J lost 1 base. This chain's CDR3 is CATSIEGLAGGERTDTQYF. CDR3 coding DNA: TGTGCCACCAGCATAGAGGGACTAGCGGGGGGGGAACGCACAGATACGCAGTATTTT.

The chain couples TRBV6-5 to TRBJ1-2, with 9 bases fitting TRBD1. The CDR3 contains 13 residues. Germline V gene sequence: CDR1 MNHEY, CDR2 SVGAGI. The ends lost 9 bases at V and 5 bases at J; junction bases unmatched: 7. CDR3 nucleotide sequence: TGTGCCAGTTCCACAGGGGGCGGTTATGGCTACACCTTC. It codes for CASSTGGGYGYTF.

The chain uses TRBV5-1 and TRBJ1-5; D is unclear. CDR3 length: 13 amino acids. CDR1 is SGHRS, CDR2 YFSETQ, per germline. Trimming shortened V by 2 bases and J by 8 bases, and 11 bases separated the two germline ends. This CDR3 reads CASSFGSGEPQHF. CDR3 DNA: TGCGCCAGCAGCTTCGGATCCGGGGAGCCCCAGCATTTT.

This clone was observed a handful of times. The V gene is TRBV6-1, the J gene TRBJ1-1; D ambiguous. The CDR3 contains 14 residues. The germline gives CDR1 MNHNS, CDR2 SASEGT. V lost 5 bases and J 1 base, leaving 11 bases between the germline ends. The CDR3 DNA reads as TGTGCCAGCAGTCCAACCGTGAGGAACACTGAAGCTTTCTTT. Translation: CASSPTVRNTEAFF.

The rearrangement links TRBV6-5 to TRBJ2-7, with TRBD1 identical over 8 bases. Trimming cost V 6 bases and J 0 bases; bases outside gene matches: 4. Germline assignment: CDR1 MNHEY and CDR2 SVGAGI. The CDR3 has 14 residues. CDR3 in DNA: TGTGCCAGCAGCTCTACAGGGGGCTCCTACGAGCAGTACTTC. Its protein product is CASSSTGGSYEQYF.

This chain connects TRBV18 to TRBJ2-2; 14 bases map to TRBD2. CDR3 length: 17 residues. CDR1 KGHSH and CDR2 LQKENI come from the germline V gene. Germline trimming cut 0 bases from V and 4 bases from J; bases unmatched to any gene: 1. The CDR3 region is CASSPPGLAGVTGELFF. The CDR3 DNA is TGTGCCAGCTCACCACCGGGACTAGCGGGAGTCACCGGGGAGCTGTTTTTT.

This clone was detected only a few times. The chain couples TRBV30 to TRBJ1-4; 10 bases align to TRBD1. Trimming took 8 bases from V and 3 from J; bases not matched to a gene: 6. The CDR3 has 14 amino acids. Per germline, CDR1 GTSNPN and CDR2 SVGIG (reference sequence). The CDR3 here is CAGTGVRPNEKLFF. In DNA form, the CDR3 reads TGTGCCGGGACAGGGGTTCGACCTAATGAAAAACTGTTTTTT. Full variable domain (missing parts from reference TRBV30 and TRBJ1-4): SQTIHQWPATLVQPVGSPLSLECTVEGTSNPNLYWYRQAAGRGLQLLFYSVGIGQISSEVPQNLSASRPQDRQFILSSKKLLLSDSGFYLCAGTGVRPNEKLFFGSGTQLSVL.

This clone was recorded only once. This chain uses TRBV28 with TRBJ1-2; 7 nucleotides align to TRBD1. V was clipped by 3 bases and J by 8 bases; unmatched bases: 27. Germline-derived CDR1 and CDR2 are MDHEN and SYDVKM. The CDR3 length is 20 residues. CDR3 loop: CASSFGFRGRGIGGIVGYTF. For the CDR3, the DNA is TGTGCCAGCAGTTTTGGGTTCAGAGGCAGGGGGATTGGAGGGATTGTCGGCTACACCTTC.

As for this clone: One junction end disagrees with the germline gene, perhaps due to a read error. This chain joins TRBV28 and TRBJ2-1; 11 bases fit TRBD2. Germline V CDR1 and CDR2: MDHEN, SYDVKM. The CDR3 sequence is 16 residues long. CDR3 sequence reads: CAGSLRPASGRYEQFF. The CDR3 DNA reads TGTGCCGGCAGTTTAAGACCGGCTAGCGGGAGGTACGAGCAGTTCTTC.

CDR3 nucleotides: TGTGCCAGCAGTTTATTAAGTGGGCCGACAAACTATGGCTACACCTTC. Its protein product is CASSLLSGPTNYGYTF. The V call is TRBV28, the J call TRBJ1-2; D gene ambiguous. In germline, CDR1 is MDHEN, CDR2 SYDVKM. V lost 1 base and J lost 2, with 14 bases in between. This CDR3 comprises 16 residues.

The chain joins TRBV5-6 to TRBJ2-2, with a possible D match to TRBD1 (5 bases). The V gene lost 1 base and the J gene lost 6 bases, with 22 bases spanning the gap. The CDR3 extends over 18 amino acids. Germline CDR1 SGHDT, CDR2 YYEEEE. The CDR3 DNA follows: TGTGCCAGCAGCTTGAGAAAGTCTAGTAACAGGCGCGCCGGGGAGCTGTTTTTT. It codes for CASSLRKSSNRRAGELFF. The full variable domain, with the rest looked up from reference TRBV5-6 and TRBJ2-2, is DAGVTQSPTHLIKTRGQQVTLRCSPKSGHDTVSWYQQALGQGPQFIFQYYEEEERQRGNFPDRFSGHQFPNYSSELNVNALLLGDSALYLCASSLRKSSNRRAGELFFGEGSRLTVL.